The sample holds a few counts of the clone carrying this T cell receptor (beta chain). Its antigen remains unidentified. The data were obtained in a study of lymphopenia after photon versus proton radiotherapy. Study-wide results and caveats: Oligoclonal CD8+ Temra expansion after nadir drove photon patients' diversity drop. Photon-treated patients lost naive T cells and TCR diversity; proton-treated stayed stable. In patients who died, overall survival fell as post-nadir TCR diversity dropped more. Authors raise, but do not show, better survival with proton therapy.

Generated by immunoSEQ multiplex PCR, the TCRdb table keeps only in-frame clones and is missing some. The table has roughly 40,000 clones, under 85% seen once. Trimming removed 0 bases from V and 4 bases from J, with 8 bases in between. The CDR3 has 14 residues. Germline-derived CDR1 and CDR2 are LGHNT and FRNRAP. The TCR sequence derives from a woman in her seventies with pancreatic cancer. The chain combines TRBV12-5 with TRBJ2-3; D is uncertain. The sample consisted of peripheral blood, taken from a patient treated with proton-based radiotherapy. The CDR3 DNA reads TGTGCTAGTGGTTTGGTACGTAGCTCAGATACGCAGTATTTT. Its protein product is CASGLVRSSDTQYF.